In this sample, the clone carrying this T cell receptor (beta chain) turned up many times. Its antigen is not known. The entire patient cohort was treatment-naive prior to thyroid surgery. Per the original data handling: What underpinned the distant-metastasis classifier for papillary thyroid cancer was the set of CDR3 differences across clinicopathological groups. MiXCR reprocessed the PCR reads for TCRdb. These V and J calls are TCRdb output, not the study's own analysis. The sample has tens of thousands of clones, about 12% seen once. The data were taken from a study of metastatic and nonmetastatic thyroid tumors. Overall study context: Blood and tumor or nodule tissue repertoires from malignant and benign thyroid patients were compared. General observations from the study: In both blood and tumor samples, TCR beta diversity was reported significantly higher for malignant than benign nodules.

Germline V gene data show CDR1 as SGHTA and CDR2 as FQGNSA. Losses at the gene ends were 5 bases for V and 8 bases for J; bases not matched to a gene: 11. The CDR3 sequence is 14 residues long. Material for sequencing was blood. J is TRBJ1-2 and V is TRBV7-2; 7 bases match TRBD1. This clonotype was obtained from a male donor with papillary thyroid cancer or a benign thyroid nodule (not recorded which). Some clones in this sample may be carry-over from other donors' samples. CDR3 DNA sequence: TGTGCCAGCAGCACACAGGGGATGGTGGGCGGCTACACCTTC. It encodes CASSTQGMVGGYTF.